The 21 T cell receptor beta chains below come from one sample, sequenced in a study of shared T cell receptors in the human thymus (dated by TCRdb to 2020 to 2022). The library was generated by the immunoSEQ multiplex PCR assay. TCRdb obtained this table from immuneACCESS and retained in-frame rearrangements with V and J assigned. These tables miss some clones; where compared with another copy, unresolved V genes account for less than half of the shortfall, and the remainder is unexplained. The sample includes 640,000 or so clones, with over 75% observed a single time. Under 0.01% of the sample is in the top ten clones. The same data also went into a second study, on human thymus T cells.

The sequenced sample consisted of thymocytes. These receptors all stem from a boy in the first two years of life with a congenital heart defect. Donor details come from another sample of the same person, matched by shared clones.

The V and J genes are TRBV7-8 and TRBJ2-7; maybe TRBD1 (6 bases). The CDR3 extends over 13 amino acids. Trimming removed 5 bases from V and 6 bases from J, with 14 bases in between. CDR1 is SGHVS and CDR2 is FQNEAQ in the germline V gene. The CDR3 spells CASSPDRGGEQYF. CDR3 DNA sequence: TGTGCCAGCAGCCCGGACAGAGGAGGCGAGCAGTACTTC.

The chain uses TRBV6-1 and TRBJ1-5; 9 nucleotides align to TRBD1. V lost 3 bases and J lost 7; bases outside the gene matches: 10. In germline, CDR1 is MNHNS, CDR2 SASEGT. This CDR3 region has 16 residues. The CDR3 DNA reads TGTGCCAGCAGTGATTCGGGGGACAGGGTCAGCCAGCCCCAGCATTTT. It yields the protein CASSDSGDRVSQPQHF.

V gene TRBV28 combines with J gene TRBJ1-2; a possible D gene is TRBD1 (5 bases). The CDR3 contains 17 residues. Germline V gene lookup returns CDR1 MDHEN and CDR2 SYDVKM. V was pared by 2 bases and J by 0 bases, with 16 bases between. CDR3 in DNA: TGTGCCAGCAGTTTAATGGGGCTACCAGGGACTAACTATGGCTACACCTTC. It encodes CASSLMGLPGTNYGYTF.

V usage is TRBV7-6 and J usage is TRBJ2-3, with TRBD2 identical over 9 bases. The V gene end was trimmed by 6 bases and the J gene end by 1 base; junction bases not matched to a gene: 8. The CDR3 runs 16 residues. Germline values: CDR1 SGHVS, CDR2 FNYEAQ. In nucleotides, the CDR3 is TGTGCCAGCAGTTTCCCTAGCGGGAACTGCACAGATACGCAGTATTTT. This gives the protein CASSFPSGNCTDTQYF.

This chain joins TRBV6-5 and TRBJ2-7; 7 positions agree with TRBD1. CDR3 length: 14 residues. Per the germline V gene, CDR1 is MNHEY and CDR2 is SVGAGI. J gave up 6 bases and V 0 bases, and 5 bases lay outside the gene matches. Written as DNA, the CDR3 is TGTGCCAGCAGTTACTCGACGGGACAGTTCGAGCAGTACTTC. This codes for CASSYSTGQFEQYF.

The chain combines TRBV4-3 with TRBJ2-1, with 7 bases identical to TRBD2. CDR3 length: 15 amino acids. V was clipped by 1 base and J by 4 bases; unmatched bases: 4. Germline V lookup: CDR1 LGHNA, CDR2 YSLEER. Written as DNA, the CDR3 is TGCGCCAGCAGCCAAGGGGGGGAGGGTTACAATGAGCAGTTCTTC. This gives the protein CASSQGGEGYNEQFF.

The CDR3 spells CAWTEHYLDRGQAYEQYF. The CDR3 DNA is TGTGCCTGGACCGAACATTATCTCGACAGGGGGCAAGCCTACGAGCAGTACTTC. The rearrangement links TRBV30 to TRBJ2-7; 10 positions agree with TRBD1. This CDR3 has 18 amino acids. Germline assignment: CDR1 GTSNPN and CDR2 SVGIG (reference sequence). Germline trimming cut 4 bases from V and 2 bases from J; bases unmatched to any gene: 17.

On this clone itself: Its ends do not fully match the called genes, so a read error is possible. The genes are TRBV28 and TRBJ2-7, with D perhaps TRBD2 (5 bases). The CDR3 is made up of 15 amino acids. Germline assignment: CDR1 MDHEN and CDR2 SYDVKM. CDR3 loop: CTSSLRGIRSYEQYF. CDR3 sequence (DNA): TGTACCAGCAGTTTACGGGGTATTCGGTCCTACGAGCAGTACTTC. Variable domain in full (rest from reference TRBV28 and TRBJ2-7): DVKVTQSSRYLVKRTGEKVFLECVQDMDHENMFWYRQDPGLGLRLIYFSYDVKMKEKGDIPEGYSVSREKKERFSLILESASTNQTSMYLCTSSLRGIRSYEQYFGPGTRLTVT.

The rearrangement uses TRBV7-8 and TRBJ2-1, with 7 positions matching TRBD2. The CDR3 runs to 15 residues. V lost 1 base to trimming and J lost 6 bases; unmatched junction nucleotides: 6. The germline V gene has CDR1 SGHVS and CDR2 FQNEAQ. CDR3 protein: CASSLGETSCNEQFF. CDR3 nucleotides: TGTGCCAGCAGCTTAGGTGAGACTAGCTGCAATGAGCAGTTCTTC.

The chain combines TRBV19 with TRBJ2-7, with TRBD2 matching over 8 bases. Losses at the gene ends were 5 bases for V and 1 base for J; bases not matched to a gene: 10. This CDR3 is built from 16 residues. Per germline, CDR1 LNHDA and CDR2 SQIVND (reference sequence). DNA for the CDR3: TGTGCCAGTAGTCCGTCAACGGGGGGGAGGTCCTACGAGCAGTACTTC. Translated: CASSPSTGGRSYEQYF.

The J gene is TRBJ1-6, the V gene TRBV4-2; 10 bases agree with TRBD1. The germline V gene encodes CDR1 LGHNA and CDR2 YNFKEQ. The CDR3 runs 16 residues. V lost 1 base and J lost 7; bases outside the gene matches: 4. CDR3 sequence (DNA): TGTGCCAGCAGCCAAGGACAGGACAGGGGGAATTCACCCCTCCACTTT. Protein product: CASSQGQDRGNSPLHF.

This chain connects TRBV14 to TRBJ2-7, with TRBD1 matching 7 bases. The J segment lost 4 bases and the V segment lost 0 bases, leaving 9 bases of the junction unmatched. The CDR3 totals 16 residues. Germline V lookup: CDR1 SGHDN, CDR2 FVKESK. The CDR3 region is CASSQDRKGARYEQYF. The CDR3, as DNA: TGTGCCAGCAGCCAAGATCGGAAGGGGGCGCGGTACGAGCAGTACTTC.

This clone was observed a handful of times. This sequence joins TRBV4-3 and TRBJ2-1, with 9 positions matching TRBD2. The ends lost 1 base at V and 8 bases at J; junction bases unmatched: 18. This CDR3 comprises 19 residues. Germline lookup yields CDR1 LGHNA and CDR2 YSLEER. CDR3 sequence (DNA): TGCGCCAGCAGCCAAGGCTGGGGCGGGGGGGCCGATCTGGTCTATGAGCAGTTCTTC. This codes for CASSQGWGGGADLVYEQFF.

This chain links TRBV7-8 with TRBJ1-1; D is possibly TRBD1 (6 bases). Deletions cut 1 base from V and 1 base from J, with 10 bases between. The V gene's germline CDR1 is SGHVS and CDR2 FQNEAQ. This CDR3 is 15 amino acids long. CDR3 sequence: CASSLVRGGNTEAFF. CDR3 DNA: TGTGCCAGCAGCTTAGTAAGGGGGGGGAACACTGAAGCTTTCTTT. Variable domain in full (rest from reference TRBV7-8 and TRBJ1-1): GAGVSQSPRYKVAKRGQDVALRCDPISGHVSLFWYQQALGQGPEFLTYFQNEAQLDKSGLPSDRFFAERPEGSVSTLKIQRTQQEDSAVYLCASSLVRGGNTEAFFGQGTRLTVV.

This chain connects TRBV10-1 to TRBJ1-1; D call uncertain. The CDR3 covers 12 residues. The germline V gene encodes CDR1 WNHNN and CDR2 SYGVQD (reference sequence). The V gene lost 5 bases and the J gene lost 0 bases, with 4 bases spanning the gap. As DNA, the CDR3 is TGCGCCAGCAGTCGGTTGAACACTGAAGCTTTCTTT. The encoded protein is CASSRLNTEAFF.

V and J are TRBV7-8 and TRBJ1-1; 7 nucleotides line up with TRBD1. Germline CDR1 and CDR2: SGHVS and FQNEAQ. Losses at the gene ends were 1 base for V and 12 bases for J; bases not matched to a gene: 8. This CDR3 contains 13 residues. CDR3 nucleotides: TGTGCCAGCAGCTTAGATAGACCCAGGGGGACTTTCTTT. This sequence encodes CASSLDRPRGTFF.

The rearrangement joins TRBV5-4 to TRBJ2-3; 10 bases line up with TRBD2. Trimming at V came to 4 bases and at J to 5 bases, leaving 10 bases not matched to a gene. The CDR3 is 16 residues long. CDR1 is SGHNT, CDR2 YYREEE, per germline (reference sequence). The CDR3 loop is CASSPRAGGPVDTQYF. In DNA form, the CDR3 reads TGTGCCAGCAGCCCTCGAGCGGGAGGGCCGGTAGATACGCAGTATTTT.

The chain is built from TRBV7-3 and TRBJ2-2; 11 bases line up with TRBD2. The CDR3 contains 15 residues. After removal of 4 bases from V and 6 bases from J, the junction contained 4 bases not matched to a gene. Germline CDR1 is SGHTA and CDR2 is FQGTGA. CDR3 coding DNA: TGTGCCAGCAGCTCCCATAGCGGGGGGGCCGGGGAGCTGTTTTTT. Translating it yields CASSSHSGGAGELFF.

The chain has TRBV4-1 and TRBJ2-2; TRBD2 aligns across 13 bases. The ends lost 4 bases at V and 1 base at J; junction bases unmatched: 15. Germline V gene sequence: CDR1 MGHRA, CDR2 YSYEKL. CDR3 length equals 21 residues. This CDR3 is CASSRLNAGTSGTKNTGELFF. In DNA form, the CDR3 reads TGCGCCAGCAGCCGACTAAACGCGGGGACTAGCGGGACCAAGAACACCGGGGAGCTGTTTTTT.

The gene calls are TRBV29-1 and TRBJ1-1; D gene ambiguous. Per germline, CDR1 SQVTM and CDR2 ANQGSEA. The germline V and J ends were trimmed by 8 bases and 5 bases, with 21 bases remaining between them. CDR3 length equals 14 residues. This CDR3 is CSPPADPWRTEAFF. DNA for the CDR3: TGCAGCCCGCCAGCGGACCCTTGGAGGACTGAAGCTTTCTTT.

This clone was seen a single time. The chain links TRBV2 to TRBJ1-1; D not certain. Trimming left V 10 bases short and J 0 bases short, with 12 bases between. Germline-derived CDR1 and CDR2 are SNHLY and FYNNEI. This CDR3 contains 13 residues. CDR3 protein: CATLPQVNTEAFF. CDR3 nucleotides: TGTGCCACTCTCCCGCAGGTGAACACTGAAGCTTTCTTT.